The T cell receptor beta chain under discussion was sequenced for a study of control samples from healthy donors and cancer patients. Some clones are missing from TCRdb's copy, which holds only in-frame ones; the method was immunoSEQ multiplex PCR. The sample has 75,000 to 90,000 clones, 75% to 90% seen once; the top ten hold approximately 9.4%. The germline V gene encodes CDR1 MNHEY and CDR2 SMNVEV (reference sequence). V lost 6 bases, J lost 0 bases, and 6 bases lay in between. This CDR3 contains 13 residues. The chain couples TRBV27 to TRBJ1-3; no clear D gene. This sequence originates from a woman between 45 and 65 years old with colorectal cancer. The sequenced sample was PBMCs. Written as DNA, the CDR3 is TGTGCCAGCAGAAGCTCCTCTGGAAACACCATATATTTT. Encoded protein: CASRSSSGNTIYF.